One and the same sample provided the 15 T cell receptor beta chains below, sequenced in a study of blood T cell repertoires in COVID-19. The assay was immunoSEQ multiplex PCR, and TCRdb's table has in-frame clones only and misses some. The data show hundreds of thousands of clones, 87% seen once. The sequencing input was PBMCs or T cells enriched from blood (not recorded which). These receptors came from a young woman who had recovered from COVID-19.

The chain combines TRBV14 with TRBJ2-2; 13 bases agree with TRBD2. V was pared by 3 bases and J by 6 bases, with 13 bases of the junction left unmatched. The CDR3 is made up of 19 amino acids. Germline values: CDR1 SGHDN, CDR2 FVKESK. In DNA, the CDR3 is TGTGCCAGCAGCCAGCGCCGCCTACTAGCGGGAGGGGCGGCCGGGGAGCTGTTTTTT. It is translated as CASSQRRLLAGGAAGELFF. The full variable domain, in which reference TRBV14 and TRBJ2-2 provide the parts outside the CDR3, is EAGVTQFPSHSVIEKGQTVTLRCDPISGHDNLYWYRRVMGKEIKFLLHFVKESKQDESGMPNNRFLAERTGGTYSTLKVQPAELEDSGVYFCASSQRRLLAGGAAGELFFGEGSRLTVL.

This clone was picked up one time. The chain carries TRBV9 and TRBJ1-1; 7 positions match TRBD1. This CDR3 is built from 14 residues. Germline V gives CDR1 SGDLS, CDR2 YYNGEE. V lost 3 bases and J lost 7; bases outside the gene matches: 9. The CDR3 region is CASSGQGWADEAFF. The DNA of the CDR3 is TGTGCCAGCAGCGGACAGGGTTGGGCCGATGAAGCTTTCTTT.

J is TRBJ2-7 and V is TRBV9; possible D gene TRBD1, 6 bases. There are 14 residues in the CDR3. Germline CDR1 is SGDLS and CDR2 is YYNGEE. Trimming removed 4 bases from V and 6 bases from J, with 17 bases in between. CDR3: CASSPPQGSREQYF. CDR3 DNA: TGTGCCAGCAGCCCCCCCCAGGGGAGCCGCGAGCAGTACTTC.

Only one count was recorded for this clone. The J gene is TRBJ2-5, the V gene TRBV6-5; D possibly corresponds to TRBD1 (6 bases). The CDR3 loop spans 15 amino acids. V lost 2 bases to trimming and J lost 3 bases, with 13 bases between them. Germline-derived CDR1 and CDR2 are MNHEY and SVGAGI. DNA for the CDR3: TGTGCCAGCAGTTACCCTGGGGCAGGGGAAGAGACCCAGTACTTC. Its translation is CASSYPGAGEETQYF.

The count of this clone is one. This chain joins TRBV15 and TRBJ2-1, with 16 bases that match TRBD2. CDR3 size: 18 residues. Germline V gene lookup returns CDR1 LNHNV and CDR2 YYDKDF (reference sequence). V trimming: 6 bases; J trimming: 1 base; junction bases outside the gene matches: 6. CDR3 nucleotides: TGTGCCACCAGGGGGACTAGCGGGAGGGCGATGTCCTACAATGAGCAGTTCTTC. It encodes CATRGTSGRAMSYNEQFF. Together with reference TRBV15 and TRBJ2-1, the CDR3 gives the full variable domain: DAMVIQNPRYQVTQFGKPVTLSCSQTLNHNVMYWYQQKSSQAPKLLFHYYDKDFNNEADTPDNFQSRRPNTSFCFLDIRSPGLGDTAMYLCATRGTSGRAMSYNEQFFGPGTRLTVL.

The chain uses TRBV5-1 and TRBJ1-3; maybe TRBD1 (5 bases). V lost 4 bases, J lost 4 bases, and 15 bases lay in between. This CDR3 contains 15 residues. The germline V gene encodes CDR1 SGHRS and CDR2 YFSETQ. Here the CDR3 DNA reads TGCGCCAGCAGCACATCCGGGACTGAGGGAAACACCATATATTTT. This translates into CASSTSGTEGNTIYF.

The V and J genes are TRBV4-1 and TRBJ2-3, with TRBD2 identical over 7 bases. The CDR3 totals 17 residues. Trimming removed 0 bases from V and 2 bases from J; junction bases left unmatched: 8. CDR1 MGHRA and CDR2 YSYEKL come from the germline V gene. CDR3 region: CASSQEPNGGITDTQYF. The CDR3 DNA follows: TGCGCCAGCAGCCAAGAACCAAACGGGGGGATCACAGATACGCAGTATTTT.

The chain joins TRBV9 to TRBJ2-3, with D possibly matching TRBD2 (6 bases). Germline CDR1 SGDLS, CDR2 YYNGEE. V was pared by 2 bases and J by 3 bases, with 7 bases between. The CDR3 is 13 amino acids. CDR3 sequence: CASSVGGTDTQYF. CDR3 DNA sequence: TGTGCCAGCAGCGTCGGGGGTACAGATACGCAGTATTTT.

V is TRBV7-9 and J is TRBJ1-6, with no clear D. From germline, CDR1 is SEHNR and CDR2 FQNEAQ (reference sequence). The ends were cut back, 1 base at V and 0 bases at J, with 10 bases in the middle. This CDR3 contains 17 residues. The CDR3 loop reads CASSLDSSSSYNSPLHF. The CDR3 nucleotides read TGTGCCAGCAGCTTAGACAGCTCAAGCTCCTATAATTCACCCCTCCACTTT.

The DNA for the CDR3 is TGTGCCAGCTCACCAGGGGGACAGGGACAAGTAAGCTACACCTTC. As protein: CASSPGGQGQVSYTF. The genes are TRBV18 and TRBJ1-2; TRBD1 matches 9 bases. The V gene end was trimmed by 2 bases and the J gene end by 9 bases; junction bases not matched to a gene: 10. The CDR3 runs to 15 residues. Germline V lookup: CDR1 KGHSH, CDR2 LQKENI.

This clone was seen once. V usage is TRBV6-9 and J usage is TRBJ2-6; 9 nucleotides align to TRBD1. CDR3 length: 18 amino acids. Per the germline V gene, CDR1 is MNHGY and CDR2 is SVAAGI. V was clipped by 6 bases and J by 2 bases; unmatched bases: 11. The DNA of the CDR3 is TGTGCCAGCAGACACCGGGACAGGGTTCTTCCTGGGGCCAACGTCCTGACTTTC. The encoded protein is CASRHRDRVLPGANVLTF.

The J gene is TRBJ2-5, the V gene TRBV5-1, with TRBD1 identical over 10 bases. This CDR3 has 15 residues. CDR1 is SGHRS and CDR2 is YFSETQ in the germline V gene. The V gene end was trimmed by 5 bases and the J gene end by 1 base; junction bases not matched to a gene: 5. DNA for the CDR3: TGCGCCAGCAGGTTCCGGGACAGGGGCCAAGAGACCCAGTACTTC. It translates to CASRFRDRGQETQYF. Filled out from reference TRBV5-1 and TRBJ2-5, the complete variable domain reads KAGVTQTPRYLIKTRGQQVTLSCSPISGHRSVSWYQQTPGQGLQFLFEYFSETQRNKGNFPGRFSGRQFSNSRSEMNVSTLELGDSALYLCASRFRDRGQETQYFGPGTRLLVL.

This chain uses TRBV28 with TRBJ2-5, with a tentative D call TRBD1 (6 bases). V was cut by 2 bases and J by 1 base, with 14 bases left in between. The CDR3 totals 16 residues. Germline CDR1 reads MDHEN; CDR2 reads SYDVKM. The CDR3: CASSLLRGVGQETQYF. In DNA, the CDR3 is TGTGCCAGCAGTTTACTCAGGGGAGTCGGCCAAGAGACCCAGTACTTC.

This chain joins TRBV12-3 or TRBV12-4 and TRBJ1-1; D is perhaps TRBD1 (6 bases). Deletions cut 5 bases from V and 6 bases from J, with 7 bases between. This CDR3 is 11 amino acids long. The CDR3 DNA follows: TGTGCCAGCAGTACAGGGTCTGAAGCTTTCTTT. It codes for CASSTGSEAFF.

The rearrangement joins TRBV30 to TRBJ1-1, with D unresolved. Germline assignment: CDR1 GTSNPN and CDR2 SVGIG (reference sequence). Trimming cost V 3 bases and J 3 bases, with 11 bases left between them. The CDR3 length is 13 residues. CDR3 in amino acids: CAWREGWDTEAFF. CDR3 nucleotide sequence: TGTGCCTGGAGGGAGGGATGGGACACTGAAGCTTTCTTT.